The 26 T cell receptor beta chains below all came from one sample that was sequenced in a study of blood T cell repertoires in COVID-19. TCRdb keeps only in-frame clones here, not all; method: immunoSEQ multiplex PCR. Here the sample spans 150,000 to 200,000 clones, approximately 83% being singletons. The specimen was PBMCs or T cells enriched from blood (not recorded which). Receptors were obtained from a man between 65 and 80 years old who had been exposed to COVID-19.

This clone came up a few times. This chain joins TRBV5-5 and TRBJ2-5; tentatively, D is TRBD2 (6 bases). Germline V lookup: CDR1 SGHKS, CDR2 YYEKEE (reference sequence). CDR3 length equals 15 residues. V was clipped by 0 bases and J by 4 bases, with 13 bases between them. CDR3 nucleotides: TGTGCCAGCAGCTTGGGTCAGGGAGGCGGAGAGACCCAGTACTTC. Its translation: CASSLGQGGGETQYF. Filled out from reference TRBV5-5 and TRBJ2-5, the complete variable domain reads DAGVTQSPTHLIKTRGQQVTLRCSPISGHKSVSWYQQVLGQGPQFIFQYYEKEERGRGNFPDRFSARQFPNYSSELNVNALLLGDSALYLCASSLGQGGGETQYFGPGTRLLVL.

This chain joins TRBV7-6 and TRBJ2-7; a possible D gene is TRBD1 (5 bases). CDR1 SGHVS and CDR2 FNYEAQ come from the germline V gene. This CDR3 is built from 15 residues. V lost 6 bases, J lost 4 bases, and 19 bases lay in between. This chain's CDR3 is CASSSWAGALYEQYF. CDR3 DNA: TGTGCCAGCAGTTCATGGGCTGGGGCGCTATACGAGCAGTACTTC.

J is TRBJ1-2 and V is TRBV27; 10 bases match TRBD1. CDR3 length equals 15 residues. V lost 5 bases and J lost 4; bases outside the gene matches: 7. Per germline, CDR1 MNHEY and CDR2 SMNVEV (reference sequence). This CDR3 is CASSGDRGRGYGYTF. As DNA, the CDR3 is TGTGCCAGCAGTGGAGACAGGGGGCGCGGCTATGGCTACACCTTC.

The chain combines TRBV19 with TRBJ1-1, with TRBD1 identical over 7 bases. After removal of 2 bases from V and 1 base from J, the junction contained 1 base not matched to a gene. The CDR3 loop spans 14 amino acids. Germline CDR1 LNHDA, CDR2 SQIVND (reference sequence). CDR3 nucleotides: TGTGCCAGTAGTATAACAGGGGCGAACACTGAAGCTTTCTTT. This codes for CASSITGANTEAFF.

The V and J genes are TRBV7-9 and TRBJ1-3; possible D gene TRBD1, 6 bases. V lost 6 bases and J lost 3, with 15 bases in between. This CDR3 has 15 residues. Germline-derived CDR1 and CDR2 are SEHNR and FQNEAQ (reference sequence). DNA for the CDR3: TGTGCCAGCAGTATCGTACAGGGTATTGGAAACACCATATATTTT. Translation: CASSIVQGIGNTIYF. Full variable domain (outside the CDR3, taken from reference TRBV7-9 and TRBJ1-3): DTGVSQNPRHKITKRGQNVTFRCDPISEHNRLYWYRQTLGQGPEFLTYFQNEAQLEKSRLLSDRFSAERPKGSFSTLEIQRTEQGDSAMYLCASSIVQGIGNTIYFGEGSWLTVV.

The rearrangement uses TRBV7-2 and TRBJ2-5, with 15 bases that match TRBD2. The CDR3 has 17 amino acids. Germline V gene data show CDR1 as SGHTA and CDR2 as FQGNSA. J gave up 4 bases and V 0 bases, and 3 bases lay outside the gene matches. The CDR3 here is CASSLAAGLAGGETQYF. For the CDR3, the DNA is TGTGCCAGCAGCTTAGCGGCGGGACTAGCGGGAGGAGAGACCCAGTACTTC.

The chain carries TRBV3-1 (or the pseudogene TRBV3-2) and TRBJ1-2; TRBD1 agrees at 9 bases. CDR1 is LGHDT and CDR2 is YNNKEL in the germline V gene (reference sequence). V shed 4 bases and J 8 bases; nucleotides not matched to a gene: 8. This CDR3 comprises 14 residues. The CDR3 sequence is CASSLWDRVDGYTF. The CDR3 DNA reads TGTGCCAGCAGCCTCTGGGACAGGGTGGACGGCTACACCTTC.

The gene calls are TRBV27 and TRBJ1-1; D unclear. Trimming took off 2 bases at V and 4 bases at J, with 11 bases between the two ends. Germline values: CDR1 MNHEY, CDR2 SMNVEV (reference sequence). The CDR3 length is 14 residues. The DNA of the CDR3 is TGTGCCAGCAGTTTAAGGCCCGGGTCCACTGAAGCTTTCTTT. This gives the protein CASSLRPGSTEAFF.

The chain employs TRBV7-6 and TRBJ1-2; 7 bases are a match to TRBD1. The J segment lost 8 bases and the V segment lost 1 base, leaving 13 bases of the junction unmatched. Germline lookup yields CDR1 SGHVS and CDR2 FNYEAQ. The CDR3 is made up of 16 amino acids. This CDR3 reads CASSLEFTGVSSGYTF. CDR3 coding DNA: TGTGCCAGCAGCTTAGAGTTTACAGGGGTTTCCTCCGGCTACACCTTC.

This clone has just a few counts. The rearrangement joins TRBV4-3 to TRBJ1-2; maybe TRBD1 (5 bases). CDR1 and CDR2 (germline): LGHNA, YSLEER. This CDR3 has 14 amino acids. The V gene lost 0 bases and the J gene lost 6 bases, with 11 bases spanning the gap. The chain's CDR3 is CASSQDVRVNGYTF. Written as DNA, the CDR3 is TGCGCCAGCAGCCAAGATGTCAGGGTCAATGGCTACACCTTC.

This chain links TRBV9 with TRBJ2-1; 9 bases are shared with TRBD2. The CDR3 loop spans 20 amino acids. Per germline, CDR1 SGDLS and CDR2 YYNGEE. Unmatched junction bases numbered 17, after V lost 0 bases and J lost 4 bases. As DNA, the CDR3 is TGTGCCAGCAGCGTAGCTTATGAGTCGCGGGGGGGCCCGGCATACAATGAGCAGTTCTTC. Amino acids: CASSVAYESRGGPAYNEQFF.

V gene TRBV30 combines with J gene TRBJ2-7; 11 bases are a match to TRBD1. Germline V gives CDR1 GTSNPN, CDR2 SVGIG (reference sequence). J was trimmed by 2 bases and V by 4 bases; bases with no gene match: 13. This CDR3 spans 17 amino acids. This CDR3 reads CAWTRTGGDWRTYEQYF. In nucleotides, the CDR3 is TGTGCCTGGACCAGGACAGGGGGCGATTGGAGGACCTACGAGCAGTACTTC. Full variable domain (missing parts from reference TRBV30 and TRBJ2-7): SQTIHQWPATLVQPVGSPLSLECTVEGTSNPNLYWYRQAAGRGLQLLFYSVGIGQISSEVPQNLSASRPQDRQFILSSKKLLLSDSGFYLCAWTRTGGDWRTYEQYFGPGTRLTVT.

The chain uses TRBV27 and TRBJ1-1; D perhaps matches TRBD1 (5 bases). CDR1 is MNHEY and CDR2 is SMNVEV in the germline V gene (reference sequence). Trimming cost V 3 bases and J 1 base, with 12 bases left between them. The CDR3 covers 15 residues. The CDR3 reads CASSFNAGRNTEAFF. The CDR3 DNA sequence: TGTGCCAGCAGTTTTAATGCAGGGCGGAACACTGAAGCTTTCTTT.

The chain joins TRBV3-1 (or the pseudogene TRBV3-2) to TRBJ1-6; the match to TRBD1 covers 9 bases. The V gene end was trimmed by 4 bases and the J gene end by 11 bases; junction bases not matched to a gene: 6. Germline V gene lookup returns CDR1 LGHDT and CDR2 YNNKEL (reference sequence). The CDR3 consists of 14 residues. In DNA, the CDR3 is TGTGCCAGCAGCCCGCCGGGACAGGGTGCACCCCTCCACTTT. Amino acids: CASSPPGQGAPLHF.

The J gene is TRBJ1-4, the V gene TRBV19, with 7 bases lining up with TRBD1. The trim removed 6 bases at V and 7 bases at J, leaving 5 bases unmatched. This CDR3 is 13 amino acids long. Germline V gene data show CDR1 as LNHDA and CDR2 as SQIVND (reference sequence). The CDR3: CASSPQGPEKLFF. The DNA for the CDR3 is TGTGCCAGTAGCCCACAGGGGCCTGAAAAACTGTTTTTT.

This rearrangement joins TRBV24-1 to TRBJ1-2; D is uncertain. Germline assignment: CDR1 KGHDR and CDR2 SFDVKD. Trimming removed 2 bases at V and 2 bases at J, with 8 bases between. The CDR3 is 14 amino acids. The CDR3 sequence: CATSDSRRNYGYTF. The CDR3, as DNA: TGTGCCACCAGTGATTCTAGGCGGAACTATGGCTACACCTTC.

This chain links TRBV11-3 with TRBJ2-3; 8 nucleotides align to TRBD1. Germline V gene data show CDR1 as SGHNT and CDR2 as YENEEA. The CDR3 is 17 residues long. V gave up 5 bases and J gave up 5 bases; unmatched junction bases: 15. CDR3 bases: TGTGCCAGCAGCCCCAACTCATTAGACAGGGGAGGAGATACGCAGTATTTT. Protein: CASSPNSLDRGGDTQYF.

The chain is built from TRBV12-3 or TRBV12-4 and TRBJ1-2; possible D gene TRBD1, 6 bases. This CDR3 contains 13 residues. Between the trimmed V and J ends, which lost 2 bases and 7 bases, there was a span of 11 bases. The chain's CDR3 is CASSLRGGFGYTF. As DNA, the CDR3 is TGTGCCAGCAGTTTACGGGGGGGCTTTGGCTACACCTTC.

The chain carries TRBV5-1 and TRBJ1-1; D may be TRBD1 (6 bases). CDR1 is SGHRS and CDR2 is YFSETQ in the germline V gene. The CDR3 is 14 residues long. V was clipped by 1 base and J by 6 bases, with 13 bases between them. The chain's CDR3 is CASSLLQGRAEAFF. The CDR3 DNA is TGCGCCAGCAGCTTGTTGCAGGGGCGGGCTGAAGCTTTCTTT.

This chain uses TRBV7-2 with TRBJ2-4, with D perhaps matching TRBD2 (7 bases). Trimming took 6 bases from V and 1 from J, leaving 13 bases between them. The CDR3 extends over 15 amino acids. The germline CDR1 and CDR2 sequences are SGHTA and FQGNSA. The DNA for the CDR3 is TGTGCCAGCAGTAGGGGGGGCTCGGCCAAAAACATTCAGTACTTC. Amino acids: CASSRGGSAKNIQYF.

A single count supports this clone. The chain links TRBV6-5 to TRBJ2-7; 8 bases align to TRBD1. V shed 6 bases and J 6 bases; nucleotides not matched to a gene: 7. The germline V gene encodes CDR1 MNHEY and CDR2 SVGAGI. The CDR3 extends over 13 amino acids. The CDR3 sequence is CASSRDRSAEQYF. CDR3 bases: TGTGCCAGCAGCAGGGACAGGTCAGCCGAGCAGTACTTC.

The chain carries TRBV5-5 and TRBJ2-6; 7 bases are a match to TRBD1. The ends lost 2 bases at V and 0 bases at J; junction bases unmatched: 8. The CDR3 has 18 residues. The germline V gene has CDR1 SGHKS and CDR2 YYEKEE (reference sequence). Here the CDR3 reads CASSFSLTGPSGANVLTF. The CDR3 DNA reads TGTGCCAGCAGCTTCTCCTTGACAGGGCCCTCTGGGGCCAACGTCCTGACTTTC. Full variable domain (outside the CDR3, taken from reference TRBV5-5 and TRBJ2-6): DAGVTQSPTHLIKTRGQQVTLRCSPISGHKSVSWYQQVLGQGPQFIFQYYEKEERGRGNFPDRFSARQFPNYSSELNVNALLLGDSALYLCASSFSLTGPSGANVLTFGAGSRLTVL.

This clone occurred a few times. The V gene is TRBV14, the J gene TRBJ1-6; D call uncertain. Per germline, CDR1 SGHDN and CDR2 FVKESK. This CDR3 has 18 amino acids. Trimming took off 0 bases at V and 0 bases at J, with 12 bases between the two ends. The CDR3 bases are TGTGCCAGCAGCCAAGACCGGGAGGCCGCCTCCTATAATTCACCCCTCCACTTT. Protein: CASSQDREAASYNSPLHF.

The chain combines TRBV5-6 with TRBJ1-5; 10 bases are shared with TRBD1. J was trimmed by 7 bases and V by 3 bases; bases with no gene match: 1. CDR3 length equals 13 residues. The germline CDR1 and CDR2 sequences are SGHDT and YYEEEE. CDR3 nucleotides: TGTGCCAGCAGCTGGGACAGGGGACAGCCCCAGCATTTT. This translates into CASSWDRGQPQHF.

In this sample, this clone turned up once. The V and J genes are TRBV18 and TRBJ2-7; 7 nucleotides match TRBD1. Germline V lookup: CDR1 KGHSH, CDR2 LQKENI. This CDR3 contains 13 residues. Trimming cost V 5 bases and J 2 bases; bases outside gene matches: 3. DNA for the CDR3: TGTGCCAGCTCAGAGCAGGGGGCCTACGAGCAGTACTTC. Its protein is CASSEQGAYEQYF.

The chain couples TRBV7-2 to TRBJ2-5, with D perhaps matching TRBD1 (5 bases). From germline, CDR1 is SGHTA and CDR2 FQGNSA. This CDR3 spans 13 amino acids. Trimming took 5 bases from V and 5 from J, leaving 12 bases between them. The CDR3 reads CASSRQMGETQYF. The CDR3 DNA reads TGTGCCAGCAGCCGACAGATGGGGGAGACCCAGTACTTC.